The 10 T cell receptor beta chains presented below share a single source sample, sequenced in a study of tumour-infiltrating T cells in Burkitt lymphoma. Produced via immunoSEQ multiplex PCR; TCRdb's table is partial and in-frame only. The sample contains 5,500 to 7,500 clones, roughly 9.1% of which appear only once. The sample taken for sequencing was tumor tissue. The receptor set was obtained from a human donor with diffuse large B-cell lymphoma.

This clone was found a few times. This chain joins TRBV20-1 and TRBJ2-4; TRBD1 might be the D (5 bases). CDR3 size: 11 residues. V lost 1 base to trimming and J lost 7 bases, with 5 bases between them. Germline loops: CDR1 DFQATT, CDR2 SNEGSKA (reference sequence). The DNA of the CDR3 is TGCAGTGCTAGAGGACAGAACATTCAGTACTTC. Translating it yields CSARGQNIQYF.

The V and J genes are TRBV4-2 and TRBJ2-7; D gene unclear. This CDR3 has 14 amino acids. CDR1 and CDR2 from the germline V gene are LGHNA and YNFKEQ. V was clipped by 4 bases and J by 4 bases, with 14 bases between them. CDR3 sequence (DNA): TGTGCCAGCAGCCTCAAGGATAGGCGGTACGAGCAGTACTTC. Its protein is CASSLKDRRYEQYF.

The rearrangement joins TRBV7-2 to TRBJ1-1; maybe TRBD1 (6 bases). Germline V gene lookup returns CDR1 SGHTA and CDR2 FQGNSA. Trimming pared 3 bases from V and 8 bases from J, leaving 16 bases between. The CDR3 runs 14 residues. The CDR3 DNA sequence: TGTGCCAGCAGCTTTAGGGGGGGAGAGAGGGAAGCTTTCTTT. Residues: CASSFRGGEREAFF.

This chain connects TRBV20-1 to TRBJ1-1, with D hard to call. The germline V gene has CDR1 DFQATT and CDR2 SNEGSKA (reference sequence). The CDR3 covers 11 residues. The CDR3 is CRVEVNTEAFF. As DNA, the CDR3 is TGCAGGGTTGAGGTTAACACTGAAGCTTTCTTT.

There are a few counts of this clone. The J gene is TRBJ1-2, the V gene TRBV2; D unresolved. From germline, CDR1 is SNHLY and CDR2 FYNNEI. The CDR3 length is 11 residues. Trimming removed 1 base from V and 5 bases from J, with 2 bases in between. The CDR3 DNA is TGTGCCAGCAGTGAAGAGTATGGCTACACCTTC. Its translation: CASSEEYGYTF.

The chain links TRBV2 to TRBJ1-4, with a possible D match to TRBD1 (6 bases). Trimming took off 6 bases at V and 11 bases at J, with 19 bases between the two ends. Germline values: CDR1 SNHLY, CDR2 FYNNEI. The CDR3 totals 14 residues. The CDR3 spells CASSQGYRVRKLFF. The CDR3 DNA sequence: TGTGCCAGCAGCCAAGGGTACAGGGTGAGGAAACTGTTTTTT.

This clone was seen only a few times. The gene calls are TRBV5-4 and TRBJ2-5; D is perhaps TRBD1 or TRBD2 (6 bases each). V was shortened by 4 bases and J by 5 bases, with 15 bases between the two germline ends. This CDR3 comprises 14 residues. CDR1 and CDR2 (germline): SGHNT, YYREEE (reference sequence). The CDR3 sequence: CASSLGWGAETQYF. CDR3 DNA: TGTGCCAGCAGCCTAGGTTGGGGGGCGGAGACCCAGTACTTC.

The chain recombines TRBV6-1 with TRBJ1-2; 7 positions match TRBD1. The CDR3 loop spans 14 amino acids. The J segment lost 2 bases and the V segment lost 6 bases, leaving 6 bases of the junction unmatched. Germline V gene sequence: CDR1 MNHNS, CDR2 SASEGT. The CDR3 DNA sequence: TGTGCCAGCAGGGAGACAGGGAGAAACTATGGCTACACCTTC. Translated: CASRETGRNYGYTF.

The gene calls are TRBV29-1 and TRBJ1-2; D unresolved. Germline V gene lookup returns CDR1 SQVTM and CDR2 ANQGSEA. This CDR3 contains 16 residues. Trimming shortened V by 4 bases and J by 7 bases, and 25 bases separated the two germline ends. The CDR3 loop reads CSVVPPEWVLEGGYTF. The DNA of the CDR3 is TGCAGCGTTGTCCCCCCCGAATGGGTATTAGAGGGTGGCTACACCTTC.

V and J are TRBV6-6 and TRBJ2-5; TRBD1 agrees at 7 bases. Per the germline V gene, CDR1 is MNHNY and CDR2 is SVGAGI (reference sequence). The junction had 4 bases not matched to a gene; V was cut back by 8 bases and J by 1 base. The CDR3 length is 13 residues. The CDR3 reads CASGQGVQETQYF. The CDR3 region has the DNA TGTGCCAGCGGGCAGGGGGTCCAAGAGACCCAGTACTTC.